Listed below are T cell receptor beta chains from one sample, sequenced in a study of graft-versus-host responses after intestinal transplantation. What these receptors recognize is not known. Repertoires were generated with immunoSEQ multiplex PCR, while TCRdb's copy carries only in-frame clones and drops some. This table has 100,000 or so clones, 91% appearing once. The material sequenced was unstimulated CD4+ T cells sorted from spleen or lymph node cells, taken before transplant. The source is a human donor who was the organ donor for an intestinal transplant. Each CDR3 is given with its conserved first and last residue. The D gene is left open where the match is weak. Clone size is not always given. Where it is, it says once, few, many or a class for expanded clones.

TRBD1,TRBV10-3,-,TRBJ1-2,CAISDSGQVVYGYTF,TGTGCCATCAGTGATTCGGGACAGGTCGTCTATGGCTACACCTTC
TRBD2,TRBV9,-,TRBJ2-3,CASSVEGTSLADTQYF,TGTGCCAGCAGCGTAGAAGGGACTAGCTTGGCAGATACGCAGTATTTT
-,TRBV9,-,TRBJ1-1,CASSENGWANTEAFF,TGTGCCAGCAGCGAGAATGGATGGGCAAACACTGAAGCTTTCTTT
TRBD2,TRBV5-8,-,TRBJ2-1,CASSLHGLGFEQFF,TGTGCCAGCAGCTTGCACGGACTAGGTTTTGAGCAGTTCTTC
TRBD1,TRBV14,-,TRBJ2-7,CASSRGLDRNYEQYF,TGTGCCAGCAGCCGAGGATTGGACAGGAATTACGAGCAGTACTTC
TRBD1,TRBV4-2,once,TRBJ1-6,CASSPRTGDSNNSPLHF,TGTGCCAGCAGCCCCCGGACCGGGGACAGTAATAATTCACCCCTCCACTTT
TRBD1,TRBV28,-,TRBJ1-5,CASSFLGQGSNQPQHF,TGTGCCAGCAGTTTTTTGGGACAGGGAAGCAATCAGCCCCAGCATTTT
-,TRBV7-6,-,TRBJ2-3,CASSLVRGRGADTQYF,TGTGCCAGCAGCTTAGTCCGGGGCAGGGGCGCAGATACGCAGTATTTT
-,TRBV5-5,-,TRBJ1-6,CASSLNLSGGSPLHF,TGTGCCAGCAGCTTGAACTTGAGCGGGGGTTCACCCCTCCACTTT
-,TRBV20-1,-,TRBJ1-1,CSARGAAEAFF,TGCAGTGCTCGGGGGGCAGCTGAAGCTTTCTTT
TRBD1,TRBV6-1,-,TRBJ1-5,CASIIRQGAQPQHF,TGTGCCAGCATTATTCGACAGGGGGCCCAGCCCCAGCATTTT
-,TRBV4-2,-,TRBJ2-7,CASSQDRGYEQYF,TGTGCCAGCAGCCAGGATAGGGGCTACGAGCAGTACTTC
TRBD2,TRBV27,-,TRBJ2-7,CASSPPGLRSYEQYF,TGTGCCAGCAGCCCTCCGGGACTAAGGTCCTACGAGCAGTACTTC
TRBD1,TRBV28,-,TRBJ1-6,CASSAQGATGNSPLHF,TGTGCCAGCAGTGCACAGGGGGCTACAGGGAATTCACCCCTCCACTTT
TRBD2,TRBV7-2,-,TRBJ2-1,CASSTLAGGQNEQFF,TGTGCCAGCAGCACACTAGCGGGGGGGCAAAATGAGCAGTTCTTC
-,TRBV29-1,-,TRBJ1-2,CSAGTRGGAGYGYTF,TGCAGCGCTGGAACCCGGGGGGGGGCGGGCTATGGCTACACCTTC
TRBD2,TRBV7-9,-,TRBJ2-1,CASSLGTGGNEQFF,TGTGCCAGCAGCTTAGGGACGGGGGGAAATGAGCAGTTCTTC
-,TRBV6-5,-,TRBJ1-1,CASSYREYTEAFF,TGTGCCAGCAGTTACCGGGAGTACACTGAAGCTTTCTTT
-,TRBV4-2,-,TRBJ1-6,CASSQDRVLRSPLHF,TGTGCCAGCAGCCAAGACAGGGTTTTGCGATCACCCCTCCACTTT
-,TRBV4-3,-,TRBJ2-3,CASSQIAGADTQYF,TGCGCCAGCAGCCAAATAGCAGGGGCAGATACGCAGTATTTT
-,TRBV7-6,-,TRBJ1-5,CASSLGSGGHQPQHF,TGTGCCAGCAGCTTAGGGTCGGGGGGGCATCAGCCCCAGCATTTT
-,TRBV9,few,TRBJ1-4,CASSMRSNEKLFF,TGTGCCAGCAGCATGAGGAGTAATGAAAAACTGTTTTTT
-,TRBV29-1,-,TRBJ2-1,CSVAGTHYNEQFF,TGCAGCGTTGCTGGGACACACTACAATGAGCAGTTCTTC
-,TRBV6-5,-,TRBJ1-5,CASSYRGGIGQPQHF,TGTGCCAGCAGTTATCGGGGGGGGATTGGCCAGCCCCAGCATTTT
-,TRBV27,-,TRBJ1-1,CASSLWGVGTEAFF,TGTGCCAGCAGTTTATGGGGGGTCGGCACTGAAGCTTTCTTT
-,TRBV4-2,-,TRBJ1-1,CASSQGQSDTEAFF,TGTGCCAGCAGCCAAGGACAGAGTGACACTGAAGCTTTCTTT
-,TRBV11-2,-,TRBJ2-6,CASRTGGPGANVLTF,TGTGCCAGCAGAACAGGCGGACCTGGGGCCAACGTCCTGACTTTC
TRBD1,TRBV14,-,TRBJ2-7,CASSQAQGALREQYF,TGTGCCAGCAGCCAAGCGCAGGGGGCCCTTCGCGAGCAGTACTTC
TRBD2,TRBV6-6,-,TRBJ2-7,CASRVAGSYEQYF,TGTGCCAGCAGGGTAGCGGGGTCCTACGAGCAGTACTTC
-,TRBV4-2,-,TRBJ1-4,CASSQETGGMKNCFF,-
-,TRBV7-2,-,TRBJ2-5,CASRDLVSSQTQYF,TGTGCCAGCAGGGATCTAGTTTCCTCCCAGACCCAGTACTTC
TRBD1,TRBV19,-,TRBJ1-2,CASSILMDRGQGYTF,TGTGCCAGTAGTATATTGATGGACAGGGGGCAAGGCTACACCTTC
TRBD2,TRBV4-1,-,TRBJ2-7,CASSQGLAGGEQYF,TGCGCCAGCAGCCAAGGACTAGCGGGGGGAGAGCAGTACTTC
TRBD2,TRBV9,-,TRBJ2-7,CASSVGLAGVEQYF,TGTGCCAGCAGCGTAGGACTAGCGGGGGTCGAGCAGTACTTC
TRBD1,TRBV7-8,-,TRBJ1-2,CASSPLRQGEYGYTF,TGTGCCAGCAGCCCCCTGCGACAGGGAGAATATGGCTACACCTTC
TRBD1,TRBV6-1,-,TRBJ2-1,CASSKDRVNNEQFF,TGTGCCAGCAGTAAGGACAGGGTTAATAATGAGCAGTTCTTC
TRBD2,TRBV5-1,-,TRBJ2-1,CASSYSLGLAGDGSYNEQFF,TGCGCCAGCAGCTATTCCTTAGGACTAGCGGGGGACGGCTCCTACAATGAGCAGTTCTTC
-,TRBV7-2,-,TRBJ2-1,CASSLGLLAMSYNEQFF,TGTGCCAGCAGCTTAGGACTTCTAGCGATGTCCTACAATGAGCAGTTCTTC
-,TRBV30,-,TRBJ1-2,CAWSRICPITGNYGYTF,TGTGCCTGGAGTCGTATATGCCCCATAACGGGGAACTATGGCTACACCTTC
-,TRBV5-1,-,TRBJ2-1,CASSQASGLNEQFF,TGCGCCAGCAGTCAGGCGAGTGGACTTAATGAGCAGTTCTTC
-,TRBV11-1,once,TRBJ2-1,CASSPRVRTYNEQFF,TGTGCCAGCAGCCCCCGGGTGAGAACCTACAATGAGCAGTTCTTC